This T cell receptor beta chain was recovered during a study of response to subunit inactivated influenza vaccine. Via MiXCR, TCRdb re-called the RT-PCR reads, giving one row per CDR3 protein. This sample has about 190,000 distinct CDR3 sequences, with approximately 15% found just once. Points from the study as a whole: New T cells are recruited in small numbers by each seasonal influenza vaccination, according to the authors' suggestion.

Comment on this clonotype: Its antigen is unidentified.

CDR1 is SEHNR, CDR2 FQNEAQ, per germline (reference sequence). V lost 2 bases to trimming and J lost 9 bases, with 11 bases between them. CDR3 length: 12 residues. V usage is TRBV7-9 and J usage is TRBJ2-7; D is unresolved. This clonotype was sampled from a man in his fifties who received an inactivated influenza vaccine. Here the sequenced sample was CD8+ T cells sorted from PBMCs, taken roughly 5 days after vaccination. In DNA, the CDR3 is TGTGCCAGCAGCTTAACCGGCCTCGGGCAGTACTTC. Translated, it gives CASSLTGLGQYF. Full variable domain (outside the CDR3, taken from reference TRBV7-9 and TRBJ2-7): DTGVSQNPRHKITKRGQNVTFRCDPISEHNRLYWYRQTLGQGPEFLTYFQNEAQLEKSRLLSDRFSAERPKGSFSTLEIQRTEQGDSAMYLCASSLTGLGQYFGPGTRLTVT.